The 5 T cell receptor beta chains below were found in one sample sequenced in a study of cytomegalovirus exposure and HLA in healthy donors. The PCR used 60 Vbeta and 13 Jbeta primers. Clones were sequenced by immunoSEQ multiplex PCR, and TCRdb holds only the in-frame ones, with some missing. The table has about 260,000 clones, under 80% seen once; the top ten hold approximately 2.3%. The sequenced sample was PBMCs. The receptors here all came from a female donor in good health and CMV-seronegative.

V usage is TRBV27 and J usage is TRBJ2-5, with D possibly being TRBD1 (6 bases). The tail of the sequence fits TRBJ2-7 better, so the J call may be wrong. The CDR3 runs to 16 residues. Germline V gene sequence: CDR1 MNHEY, CDR2 SMNVEV (reference sequence). Here the CDR3 DNA reads TGTGCCAGCAGTTTAGGACGCGGCAGGGGTATGGACGAGCAGTACTTC. The encoded protein is CASSLGRGRGMDEQYF.

V is TRBV7-8 and J is TRBJ2-1; the D gene is possibly TRBD1 (5 bases). The germline V gene encodes CDR1 SGHVS and CDR2 FQNEAQ. With 5 bases removed from V and 3 bases from J, the gap between germline ends came to 17 bases. CDR3 length: 16 residues. The CDR3 DNA sequence: TGTGCCAGCAGCCCCCAAGGGGCCACGGGCTACAATGAGCAGTTCTTC. Translating gives CASSPQGATGYNEQFF.

The chain links TRBV5-4 to TRBJ2-1; 14 nucleotides align to TRBD2. Germline V gives CDR1 SGHNT, CDR2 YYREEE (reference sequence). V shed 4 bases and J 6 bases; nucleotides not matched to a gene: 6. This CDR3 is 16 amino acids long. CDR3 coding DNA: TGTGCCAGCAGCGTACCAGGGACTAGCGGGAGCAATGAGCAGTTCTTC. This gives the protein CASSVPGTSGSNEQFF.

The J gene is TRBJ2-5, the V gene TRBV6-1; TRBD1 matches at 8 bases. After removal of 3 bases from V and 5 bases from J, the junction contained 14 bases not matched to a gene. Germline CDR1 is MNHNS and CDR2 is SASEGT. The CDR3 extends over 17 amino acids. The CDR3: CASSDASSWTGRETQYF. The CDR3 region has the DNA TGTGCCAGCAGTGATGCTTCGTCGTGGACAGGGAGGGAGACCCAGTACTTC.

This chain links TRBV4-2 with TRBJ2-1, with D possibly matching TRBD2 (5 bases). This CDR3 spans 15 amino acids. Germline V gene data show CDR1 as LGHNA and CDR2 as YNFKEQ. With 0 bases removed from V and 4 bases from J, the gap between germline ends came to 10 bases. This CDR3 reads CASSQERLTYNEQFF. CDR3 nucleotides: TGTGCCAGCAGCCAAGAAAGACTAACATACAATGAGCAGTTCTTC.